A selection of T cell receptor beta chains follows, all from one sample in a study of technical replicates of blood from a handful of donors. Profiling relied on immunoSEQ multiplex PCR, and the TCRdb table lists in-frame clones only, not all of them. The sample includes around 76,000 clones, 92% of them seen just once. Source material: T cells isolated from PBMCs. The receptor source for this set is a human donor in good health. CDR3s include the opening cysteine and the closing phenylalanine or tryptophan. A D gene is named only where the DNA matches it firmly. Rows give clone size only sometimes, using once, few, many, or a class for an expanded clone.

abundance | len | j_gene | v_gene | d_gene | CDR3aa | CDR3nt
- | 13 | TRBJ1-1 | TRBV29-1 | TRBD1 | CSVLRDRGTEAFF | TGCAGCGTTCTCCGGGACAGGGGAACTGAAGCTTTCTTT
- | 15 | TRBJ2-6 | TRBV6-5 | - | CASTPSGTGANVLTF | TGTGCCAGCACCCCATCGGGGACTGGGGCCAACGTCCTGACTTTC
- | 15 | TRBJ2-1 | TRBV2 | TRBD1 | CASSGPGQGNDEQFF | TGTGCCAGCAGTGGGCCCGGACAGGGGAACGATGAGCAGTTCTTC
- | 14 | TRBJ2-7 | TRBV30 | - | CAWSVVFGDYEQYF | TGTGCCTGGAGTGTGGTGTTTGGAGATTACGAGCAGTACTTC
- | 16 | TRBJ1-2 | TRBV10-2 | - | CASSEPRTVDLYGYTF | TGCGCCAGCAGTGAACCAAGGACAGTCGACCTCTATGGCTACACCTTC
- | 14 | TRBJ1-4 | TRBV5-6 | - | CASSGTTKNEKLFF | TGTGCCAGCAGCGGGACTACGAAGAATGAAAAACTGTTTTTT
- | 12 | TRBJ1-1 | TRBV29-1 | TRBD1 | CSAGTGNTEAFF | TGCAGCGCTGGGACAGGTAACACTGAAGCTTTCTTT
- | 16 | TRBJ2-3 | TRBV11-3 | TRBD2 | CASSRSWTSSTDTQYF | TGTGCCAGCAGCAGGTCTTGGACTAGTAGCACAGATACGCAGTATTTT
once | 13 | TRBJ1-4 | TRBV19 | - | CASSVDSEEKLFF | TGTGCCAGTAGTGTGGACAGTGAGGAAAAACTGTTTTTT
- | 15 | TRBJ2-3 | TRBV5-1 | TRBD1 | CASSPDRGGTDTQYF | TGCGCCAGCAGCCCGGACAGGGGGGGCACAGATACGCAGTATTTT
- | 18 | TRBJ2-1 | TRBV9 | TRBD2 | CASSVGGLVAGVINEQFF | TGTGCCAGCAGCGTAGGGGGTCTAGTAGCGGGAGTTATCAATGAGCAGTTCTTC
- | 13 | TRBJ1-1 | TRBV19 | - | CASTLGGYGEAFF | TGTGCCAGCACACTGGGGGGGTATGGTGAAGCTTTCTTT
- | 13 | TRBJ2-7 | TRBV15 | TRBD1 | CATSGQGFYEQYF | TGTGCCACCAGTGGACAGGGCTTCTACGAGCAGTACTTC
- | 15 | TRBJ2-3 | TRBV7-9 | - | CASIPRQTLTDTQYF | TGTGCCAGCATCCCGAGACAGACCCTCACAGATACGCAGTATTTT
once | 15 | TRBJ1-2 | TRBV6-6 | TRBD1 | CASSLPQGANYGYTF | TGTGCCAGCAGCTTACCACAGGGGGCCAACTATGGCTACACCTTC
once | 16 | TRBJ2-5 | TRBV5-1 | TRBD2 | CASSLALAGEGETQYF | TGCGCCAGCAGCTTGGCACTAGCGGGAGAGGGGGAGACCCAGTACTTC
- | 17 | TRBJ2-3 | TRBV4-3 | TRBD2 | CASSQELTSGRADTQYF | TGCGCCAGCAGCCAAGAATTGACTAGCGGGAGGGCAGATACGCAGTATTTT
- | 16 | TRBJ2-3 | TRBV11-3 | - | CASSFRGSGTGDTQYF | TGTGCCAGCAGCTTCAGAGGAAGCGGGACAGGAGATACGCAGTATTTT
- | 14 | TRBJ1-1 | TRBV7-8 | - | CASSWINGGTEAFF | TGTGCCAGCAGCTGGATTAACGGGGGCACTGAAGCTTTCTTT
- | 12 | TRBJ2-2 | TRBV10-3 | - | CAISDRTGELFF | TGTGCCATCAGTGACAGAACCGGGGAGCTGTTTTTT